These 7 T cell receptor beta chains share one sample of origin, sequenced in a study of T cells in localized non-small cell lung cancer. Method: immunoSEQ multiplex PCR; TCRdb's copy keeps in-frame clones and lacks some. The sample consists of roughly 1,700 clones, roughly 25% of them appearing once. The sequencing here drew on normal lung tissue next to the tumor, taken before any cancer treatment. These receptors came from a female donor older than 55 with stage II lung adenocarcinoma.

By sample share, this clone is large. This sequence joins TRBV19 and TRBJ2-1; 11 bases line up with TRBD2. The CDR3 runs 16 residues. Germline lookup yields CDR1 LNHDA and CDR2 SQIVND (reference sequence). J was trimmed by 6 bases and V by 4 bases; bases with no gene match: 8. In DNA, the CDR3 is TGTGCCAGTAGTACGACCGGGACTAGCGGCACCAATGAGCAGTTCTTC. Encoded protein: CASSTTGTSGTNEQFF.

The rearrangement joins TRBV11-3 to TRBJ2-3; 8 bases map to TRBD2. Germline values: CDR1 SGHNT, CDR2 YENEEA. The CDR3 extends over 14 amino acids. After removal of 1 base from V and 5 bases from J, the junction contained 2 bases not matched to a gene. CDR3 loop: CASSLGLAGDTQYF. CDR3 DNA sequence: TGTGCCAGCAGCTTAGGTCTAGCGGGAGATACGCAGTATTTT.

This chain connects TRBV29-1 to TRBJ2-5; 13 bases are shared with TRBD2. V shed 7 bases, J shed 8 bases, and the junction held 7 bases outside the gene matches. CDR1 is SQVTM, CDR2 ANQGSEA, per germline. The CDR3 contains 13 residues. The CDR3 bases are TGCAGCGCTCAACTAGCGGGAGGGCACACCCAGTACTTC. This translates into CSAQLAGGHTQYF.

This clone was seen a handful of times. The CDR3 DNA reads TGTGCCAGCAGTCAAACAGGGGGCTACGAGCAGTACTTC. The encoded protein is CASSQTGGYEQYF. The chain is built from TRBV2 and TRBJ2-7; 8 nucleotides match TRBD1. The CDR3 loop spans 13 amino acids. Germline V gene sequence: CDR1 SNHLY, CDR2 FYNNEI. The ends lost 5 bases at V and 3 bases at J; junction bases unmatched: 3.

By share, this clone ranks as medium-sized. DNA of the CDR3: TGTGCCAGCAGTAGGGACCATAATGAAAAACTGTTTTTT. This codes for CASSRDHNEKLFF. The rearrangement joins TRBV9 to TRBJ1-4, with TRBD1 as a possible D gene (5 bases). The ends were cut back, 5 bases at V and 4 bases at J, with 9 bases in the middle. The germline V gene has CDR1 SGDLS and CDR2 YYNGEE. The length of the CDR3 is 13 residues.

This clone appeared a few times. V usage is TRBV28 and J usage is TRBJ1-5, with TRBD1 identical over 7 bases. CDR1 and CDR2 from the germline V gene are MDHEN and SYDVKM. This CDR3 has 15 residues. V shed 2 bases, J shed 4 bases, and the junction held 5 bases outside the gene matches. CDR3 amino acids: CASSLIQGSNQPQHF. The CDR3 DNA reads as TGTGCCAGCAGTTTAATACAGGGGAGTAATCAGCCCCAGCATTTT.

This clone was seen only a few times. The V call is TRBV19, the J call TRBJ2-4, with D hard to call. The CDR3 has 13 residues. Germline-derived CDR1 and CDR2 are LNHDA and SQIVND (reference sequence). Trimming took 1 base from V and 3 from J, leaving 4 bases between them. The CDR3 DNA follows: TGTGCCAGTAGTATAGTTCTCAAAAACATTCAGTACTTC. This gives the protein CASSIVLKNIQYF. The whole variable domain, filled in from reference TRBV19 and TRBJ2-4, reads DGGITQSPKYLFRKEGQNVTLSCEQNLNHDAMYWYRQDPGQGLRLIYYSQIVNDFQKGDIAEGYSVSREKKESFPLTVTSAQKNPTAFYLCASSIVLKNIQYFGAGTRLSVL.